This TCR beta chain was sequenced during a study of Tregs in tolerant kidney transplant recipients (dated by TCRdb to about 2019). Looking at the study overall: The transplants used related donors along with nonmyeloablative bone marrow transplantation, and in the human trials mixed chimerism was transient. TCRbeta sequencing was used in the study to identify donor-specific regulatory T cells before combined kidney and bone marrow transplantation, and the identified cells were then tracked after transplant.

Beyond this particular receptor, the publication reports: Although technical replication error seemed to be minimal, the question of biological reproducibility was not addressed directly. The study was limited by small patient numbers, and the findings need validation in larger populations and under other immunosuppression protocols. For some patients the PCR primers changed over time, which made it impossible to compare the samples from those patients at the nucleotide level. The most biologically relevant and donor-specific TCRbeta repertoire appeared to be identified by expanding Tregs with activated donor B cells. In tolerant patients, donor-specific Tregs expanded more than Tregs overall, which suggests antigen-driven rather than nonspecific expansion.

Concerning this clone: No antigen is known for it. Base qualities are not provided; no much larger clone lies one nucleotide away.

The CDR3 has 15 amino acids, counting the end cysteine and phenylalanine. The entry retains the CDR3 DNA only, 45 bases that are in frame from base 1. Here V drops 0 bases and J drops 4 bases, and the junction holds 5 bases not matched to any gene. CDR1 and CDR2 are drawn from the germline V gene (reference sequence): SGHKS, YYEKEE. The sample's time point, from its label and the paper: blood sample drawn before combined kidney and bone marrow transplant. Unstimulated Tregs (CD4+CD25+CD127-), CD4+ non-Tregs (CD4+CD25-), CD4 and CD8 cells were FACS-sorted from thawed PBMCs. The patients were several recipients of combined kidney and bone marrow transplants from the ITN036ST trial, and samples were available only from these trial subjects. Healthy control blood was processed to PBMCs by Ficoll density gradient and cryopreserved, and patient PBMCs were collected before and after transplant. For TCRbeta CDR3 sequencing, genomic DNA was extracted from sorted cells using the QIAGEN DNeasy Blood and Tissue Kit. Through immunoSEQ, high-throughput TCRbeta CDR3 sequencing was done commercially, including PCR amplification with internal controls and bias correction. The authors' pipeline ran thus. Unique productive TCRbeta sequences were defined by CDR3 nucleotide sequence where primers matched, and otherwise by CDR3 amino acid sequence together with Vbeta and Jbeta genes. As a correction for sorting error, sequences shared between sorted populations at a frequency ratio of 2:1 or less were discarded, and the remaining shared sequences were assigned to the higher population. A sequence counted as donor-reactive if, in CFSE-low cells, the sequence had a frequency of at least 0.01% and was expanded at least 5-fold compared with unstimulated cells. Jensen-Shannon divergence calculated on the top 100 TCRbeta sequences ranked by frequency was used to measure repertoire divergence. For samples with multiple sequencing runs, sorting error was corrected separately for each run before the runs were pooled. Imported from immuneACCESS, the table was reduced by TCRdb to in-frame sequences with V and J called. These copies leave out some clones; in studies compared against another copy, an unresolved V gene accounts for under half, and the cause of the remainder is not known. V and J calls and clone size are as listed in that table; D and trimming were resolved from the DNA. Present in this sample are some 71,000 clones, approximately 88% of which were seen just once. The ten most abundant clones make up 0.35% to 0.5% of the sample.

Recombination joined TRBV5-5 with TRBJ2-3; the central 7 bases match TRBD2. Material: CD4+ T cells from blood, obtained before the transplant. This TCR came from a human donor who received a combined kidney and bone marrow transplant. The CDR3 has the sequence CASSLALAAPDTQYF. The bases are TGTGCCAGCAGCTTGGCGCTAGCGGCACCAGATACGCAGTATTTT.